A selection of T cell receptor beta chains follows, all from one sample in a study of shared T cell receptors in the human thymus. The repertoire was sequenced with immunoSEQ multiplex PCR; TCRdb's copy has only in-frame clones and lacks some. The sample includes over 350,000 clones, roughly 94% of them seen just once. Sequencing was carried out using thymocytes. The receptors were sampled from a human donor. CDR3s include the opening cysteine and the closing phenylalanine or tryptophan. Fields, in order: V gene, clone size, J gene, CDR3 protein. The size of a clone is reported for some rows only, either as once, few or many, or as a class for expanded clones.

TRBV5-1,NA,TRBJ2-3,CASSLWVRRPASLSTDTQYF
TRBV5-4,NA,TRBJ2-5,CASSLMDRPPFRETQYF
TRBV28,NA,TRBJ2-3,CASSSSRPIAGRTDTQYF
TRBV10-2,NA,TRBJ2-1,CASRSGTGAYNEQFF
TRBV6-5,NA,TRBJ1-5,CASSLGAGNQPQHF
TRBV11-2,NA,TRBJ2-7,CASSHRSGPTYEQYF
TRBV10-3,NA,TRBJ2-1,CAIRGGTGAGNEQFF
TRBV28,NA,TRBJ2-7,CASTPPGEPSYEQYF
TRBV7-8,NA,TRBJ1-3,CASSSSQSPSGNTIYF
TRBV7-3,NA,TRBJ2-1,CASSSDPRGNYNEQFF
TRBV28,NA,TRBJ1-4,CGVAQSTNEKLFF
TRBV19,NA,TRBJ2-7,CASTEGSSPYEQYF
TRBV29-1,NA,TRBJ1-2,CSVAGFYGYTF
TRBV29-1,once,TRBJ2-7,CSVREGVGISYEQYF
TRBV27,NA,TRBJ1-1,CAGRPRSTEAFF
TRBV2,NA,TRBJ2-1,CATSPPGTSTRNEQFF
TRBV5-1,NA,TRBJ1-3,CASSLITGNTIYF
TRBV28,NA,TRBJ2-7,CASSSYGLAGSDEQYF
TRBV28,NA,TRBJ2-7,CASRGSLDEQYF
TRBV29-1,NA,TRBJ2-5,CSAESGGTSGGPQETQYF
TRBV5-1,NA,TRBJ2-1,CASSSGPGHYLSYNEQFF
TRBV5-1,NA,TRBJ2-1,CASALSLTGTREKSSYNEQFF
TRBV13,NA,TRBJ1-2,CASSLERGANYGYTF
TRBV5-6,NA,TRBJ2-1,CASFRAGGRVNEQFF
TRBV7-2,NA,TRBJ2-7,CASSADRGLGSYEQYF
TRBV6-1,NA,TRBJ1-5,CAGADRGHNQPQHF
TRBV10-2,NA,TRBJ1-4,CASREGQGKEKLFF
TRBV6-4,NA,TRBJ2-1,CASSPPAGRSSYNEQFF
TRBV11-2,NA,TRBJ1-1,CASSFCSAPSTEAFF
TRBV6-6,NA,TRBJ1-1,CASSYPSRTGPTEAFF
TRBV29-1,NA,TRBJ2-7,CSVGTGGFPHPYEQYF
TRBV28,NA,TRBJ2-7,CASSWRAGAGGGSVIYEQYF
TRBV28,NA,TRBJ2-1,CASIDPVEYNEQFF
TRBV28,NA,TRBJ1-2,CASSLSASFYGYTF
TRBV14,NA,TRBJ1-4,CASSRRSRNEKLFF
TRBV27,NA,NA,CASSPLYRVAEGLNAYEQYF
TRBV19,NA,TRBJ2-7,CASSTCCEQYF
TRBV18,NA,TRBJ1-3,CASSPWTGGGNTIYF
TRBV28,NA,TRBJ2-7,CASSLTGGFKDEQYF
TRBV4-1,once,TRBJ2-7,CASKEASGSSIYEQYF
TRBV9,NA,TRBJ2-1,CASSVDRGGRAFHNEQFF
TRBV6-1,NA,TRBJ2-1,CASSAPSPGNEQFF
TRBV4-3,NA,TRBJ2-7,CASSQEPIAGGGEQYF
TRBV7-6,NA,TRBJ1-1,CASSLRTGGVGITEAFF
TRBV27,NA,TRBJ2-1,CASHKAGGIPHNEQFF
TRBV5-6,NA,TRBJ2-1,CASSLAGRNNRNEQFF